The entry below gives a single TCR beta chain sequence along with its context. Within the sample, other DNA sequences also encode this same CDR3. CDR3 length: 14 residues. Losses at the gene ends were 3 bases for V and 1 base for J; bases not matched to a gene: 3. Germline V gene data show CDR1 as SGHAT and CDR2 as FQNNGV. This sample is drawn from a study of blood T cell repertoires in COVID-19. Study-level information: Italy, Spain and the United States were the sources of the convalescent and acute COVID-19 samples.

Produced via immunoSEQ multiplex PCR; TCRdb's table is partial and in-frame only. The profile shows 150,000 to 200,000 clones, around nine tenths of them singletons. The V and J genes are TRBV11-2 and TRBJ2-7; the match to TRBD1 covers 7 bases. The clonotype was recovered from a man between 40 and 49 years old with acute or convalescent COVID-19. The source material was peripheral blood. The CDR3 nucleotides are TGTGCCAGCAGCTTCGACAGGGTGTCCTACGAGCAGTACTTC. Its translation is CASSFDRVSYEQYF.